The rows below give T cell receptor beta chains drawn from one sample of a study of T-cell reconstitution after alpha-beta-depleted transplantation in children. TCRdb re-called the PCR reads through MiXCR, storing one row per CDR3 protein. The sample includes hundreds of thousands of distinct CDR3 sequences, 15% to 20% of them seen just once. Sequences were derived from PBMCs, mostly from graft donor cells, sampled 360 days after TCRalphabeta/CD19-depleted stem cell transplant. These receptors were collected from a male patient under 10 years old who had a stem cell transplant for acute lymphoblastic leukemia, so the T cells may come from the graft donor. CDR3s include the opening cysteine and the closing phenylalanine or tryptophan. D genes are given only for firm matches. Only part of the rows carry a size: once, few, many, or a class if the clone is expanded.

clone size	V gene	D gene	J gene	CDR3 DNA	CDR3 protein
.	TRBV18	TRBD1	TRBJ2-7	TGTGCCAGCTCACCACGCGACAGGGCCCACGAGCAGTACTTC	CASSPRDRAHEQYF
.	TRBV20-1	TRBD1	TRBJ2-2	TGCAGTGCTCAGACAGGGGATAACACCGGGGAGCTGTTTTTT	CSAQTGDNTGELFF
few	TRBV14	.	TRBJ1-6	TGTGCCAGCAGCCCGGGAACAGGGATCTATTCACCCCTCCACTTT	CASSPGTGIYSPLHF
few	TRBV5-1	.	TRBJ1-1	TGCGCCAGCAGCTTCTGGGACGGCATGAACACTGAAGCTTTCTTT	CASSFWDGMNTEAFF
many	TRBV5-5	.	TRBJ2-4	TGTGCCAGCAGCTTGGACAGATATAACATTCAGTACTTC	CASSLDRYNIQYF
.	TRBV6-5	.	TRBJ2-3	TGTGCCAGCAGTTACACGGGTGGCGGAGCAGATACGCAGTATTTT	CASSYTGGGADTQYF
few	TRBV9	TRBD2	TRBJ2-7	TGTGCCAGCAGCGTAGGTGCGGGAGAGAACGAGCAGTACTTC	CASSVGAGENEQYF
few	TRBV7-9	TRBD2	TRBJ2-4	TGTGCCAGCAGCTTAAGCGGGGGCTTTAATGACATTCAGTACTTC	CASSLSGGFNDIQYF
.	TRBV4-2	TRBD2	TRBJ2-1	TGTGCCAGCAGCCAACCTATTGCCGGGACTACGGAGGCCAATGAGCAGTTCTTC	CASSQPIAGTTEANEQFF
.	TRBV5-6	TRBD2	TRBJ2-3	TGTGCCAGCAGCCGCCGGCTAGCGGGAGGAGATACGCAGTATTTT	CASSRRLAGGDTQYF
.	TRBV28	.	TRBJ2-5	TGTGCCAGCCCTCCTATTCGCCAGGGGGAGACCCAGTACTTC	CASPPIRQGETQYF
few	TRBV12-3/TRBV12-4	.	TRBJ2-7	TGTGCCAGCAGTTTGGTCCCAGGACACCGGAGCTCCTACGAGCAGTACTTC	CASSLVPGHRSSYEQYF
.	TRBV5-1	TRBD1	TRBJ2-1	TGCGCCAGCAGCTTGTTTCAGGGGGCCTACAATGAGCAGTTCTTC	CASSLFQGAYNEQFF
.	TRBV7-8	TRBD1	TRBJ2-6	TGTGCCATCCTCGGGACAGGGGTCTCTGGGGCCAACGTCCTGACTTTC	CAILGTGVSGANVLTF
.	TRBV28	.	TRBJ1-6	TGTGCCAGCAGTTTGCGACCTAATAATTCACCCCTCCACTTT	CASSLRPNNSPLHF
few	TRBV4-3	.	TRBJ2-6	TGCGCCAGCAGCCAAGATGTTTTCGACAGATCTCACTCTGGGGCCAACGTCCTGACTTTC	CASSQDVFDRSHSGANVLTF
few	TRBV20-1	.	TRBJ2-1	TGCAGTGCTAGTTCTTTTCTCATCGGGAGAGAATACAATGAGCAGTTCTTC	CSASSFLIGREYNEQFF
many	TRBV28	TRBD1	TRBJ2-5	TGTGCCAGCAGTAGGACAGGGGGAATAGAGACCCAGTACTTC	CASSRTGGIETQYF
few	TRBV9	TRBD2	TRBJ2-2	TGTGCCAGCAGCGCTCCGGGACTAGCGGACACCGGGGAGCTGTTTTTT	CASSAPGLADTGELFF
.	TRBV24-1	.	TRBJ1-1	TGTGCCACCAGTGATTTAGGAGGGGGGACTGAAGCTTTCTTT	CATSDLGGGTEAFF
few	TRBV6-2/TRBV6-3	.	TRBJ2-2	TGTGCCAGCAGTTACCACAGAGCCGGGGAGCTGTTTTTT	CASSYHRAGELFF
few	TRBV12-3/TRBV12-4	.	TRBJ2-5	TGTGCCAGCAGTTCCGGGATAGGGACCCAGTACTTC	CASSSGIGTQYF
few	TRBV4-1	.	TRBJ1-6	TGCGCCAGCAGCAAAAACTCGGGACGGGATAATTCACCCCTCCACTTT	CASSKNSGRDNSPLHF
.	TRBV4-1	TRBD2	TRBJ2-1	TGCGCCAGCAGAGGACTAGCGGGAGGGCCGAATTACAATGAGCAGTTCTTC	CASRGLAGGPNYNEQFF
many	TRBV12-3/TRBV12-4	TRBD1	TRBJ2-2	TGTGCCAGCACCTTGACAACGGAGACAGGGACCGGGGAGCTGTTTTTT	CASTLTTETGTGELFF
few	TRBV10-3	TRBD1	TRBJ2-5	TGTGCCATCAGTGAAAGACAGGGTGAGACCCAGTACTTC	CAISERQGETQYF
.	TRBV12-3/TRBV12-4	TRBD1	TRBJ2-1	TGTGCCAGCAGTTTAGGGGTCGGGACAGACCCCTTGGATGAGCAGTTCTTC	CASSLGVGTDPLDEQFF
few	TRBV6-2/TRBV6-3	.	TRBJ2-3	TGTGCCAGCAGTTTCGGAAGGGCTAGATCTGACGCAGATACGCAGTATTTT	CASSFGRARSDADTQYF
.	TRBV4-3	.	TRBJ2-4	TGCGCCAGCAGCACCGAAGCCAAAAACATTCAGTACTTC	CASSTEAKNIQYF
.	TRBV20-1	.	TRBJ2-6	TGCAGTGCTAGAGATCTCACAGGTGCCCCTGGGGCCAACGTCCTGACTTTC	CSARDLTGAPGANVLTF